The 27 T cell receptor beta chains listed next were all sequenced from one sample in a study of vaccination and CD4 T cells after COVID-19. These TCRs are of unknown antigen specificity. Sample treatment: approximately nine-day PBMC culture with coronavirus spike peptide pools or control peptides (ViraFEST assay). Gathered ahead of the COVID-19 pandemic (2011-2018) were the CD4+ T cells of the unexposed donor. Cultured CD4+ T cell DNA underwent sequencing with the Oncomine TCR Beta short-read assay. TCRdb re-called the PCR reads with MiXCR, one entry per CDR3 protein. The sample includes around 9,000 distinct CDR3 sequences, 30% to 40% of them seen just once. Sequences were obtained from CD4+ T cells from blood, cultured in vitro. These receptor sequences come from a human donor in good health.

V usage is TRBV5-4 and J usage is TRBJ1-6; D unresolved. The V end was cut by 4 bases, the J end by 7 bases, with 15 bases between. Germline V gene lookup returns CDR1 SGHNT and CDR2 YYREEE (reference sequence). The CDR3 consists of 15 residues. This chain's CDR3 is CASSIDPPRNSPLHF. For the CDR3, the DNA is TGTGCCAGCAGCATAGACCCTCCTCGGAATTCACCCCTCCACTTT.

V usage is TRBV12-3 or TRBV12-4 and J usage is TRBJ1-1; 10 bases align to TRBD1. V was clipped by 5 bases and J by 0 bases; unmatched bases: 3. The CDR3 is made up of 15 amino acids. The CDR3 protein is CASSKDRGMNTEAFF. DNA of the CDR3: TGTGCCAGCAGTAAGGACAGGGGGATGAACACTGAAGCTTTCTTT.

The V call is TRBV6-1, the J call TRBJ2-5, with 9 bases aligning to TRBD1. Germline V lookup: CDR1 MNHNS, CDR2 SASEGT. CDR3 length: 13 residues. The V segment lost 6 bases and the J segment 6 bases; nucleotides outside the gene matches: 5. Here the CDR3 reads CASSGTGTKTQYF. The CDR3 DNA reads TGTGCCAGCAGCGGGACAGGGACGAAGACCCAGTACTTC.

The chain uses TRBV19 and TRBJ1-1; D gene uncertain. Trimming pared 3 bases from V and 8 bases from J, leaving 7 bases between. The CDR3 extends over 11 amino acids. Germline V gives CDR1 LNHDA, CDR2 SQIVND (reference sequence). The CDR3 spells CASSIWEEAFF. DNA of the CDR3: TGTGCCAGTAGTATCTGGGAGGAAGCTTTCTTT.

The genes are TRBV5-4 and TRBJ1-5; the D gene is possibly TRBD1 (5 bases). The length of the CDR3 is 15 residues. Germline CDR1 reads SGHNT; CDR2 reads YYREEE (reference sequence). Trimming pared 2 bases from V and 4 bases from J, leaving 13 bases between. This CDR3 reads CASSLGGEGNQPQHF. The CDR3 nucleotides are TGTGCCAGCAGCTTAGGAGGGGAAGGAAATCAGCCCCAGCATTTT.

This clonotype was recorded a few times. The CDR3: CASSIGGGQETQYF. DNA for the CDR3: TGTGCCAGTAGTATCGGGGGAGGCCAAGAGACCCAGTACTTC. The V gene is TRBV19, the J gene TRBJ2-5, with D tentatively TRBD2 (6 bases). This CDR3 is built from 14 residues. From germline, CDR1 is LNHDA and CDR2 SQIVND (reference sequence). Trimming left V 3 bases short and J 1 base short, with 9 bases between.

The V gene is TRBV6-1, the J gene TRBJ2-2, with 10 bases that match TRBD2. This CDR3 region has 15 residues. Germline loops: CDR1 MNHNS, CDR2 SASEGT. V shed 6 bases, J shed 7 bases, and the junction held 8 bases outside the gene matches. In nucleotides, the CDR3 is TGTGCCAGCAGGGCCAGCGGGGGGGCCGTCGGGGAGCTGTTTTTT. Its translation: CASRASGGAVGELFF.

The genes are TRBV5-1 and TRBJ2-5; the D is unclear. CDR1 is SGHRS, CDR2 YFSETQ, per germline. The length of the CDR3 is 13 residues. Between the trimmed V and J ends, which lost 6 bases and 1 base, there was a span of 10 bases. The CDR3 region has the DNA TGCGCCAGCACCGGTGCAGCCCAAGAGACCCAGTACTTC. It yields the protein CASTGAAQETQYF.

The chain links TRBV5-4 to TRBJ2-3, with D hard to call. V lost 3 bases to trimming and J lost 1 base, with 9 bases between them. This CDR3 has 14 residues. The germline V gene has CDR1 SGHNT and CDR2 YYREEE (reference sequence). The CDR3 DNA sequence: TGTGCCAGCAGCTCCCCGCAGGGCACAGATACGCAGTATTTT. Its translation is CASSSPQGTDTQYF.

Here the CDR3 reads CASRGDRGNSPLHF. The CDR3 coding sequence is TGTGCCAGCAGGGGAGACAGGGGTAACTCACCCCTCCACTTT. This rearrangement joins TRBV2 to TRBJ1-6; 8 bases agree with TRBD1. The V and J ends lost 6 bases and 10 bases, in that order; junction bases with no gene match: 8. Germline CDR1 SNHLY, CDR2 FYNNEI. The CDR3 length is 14 residues.

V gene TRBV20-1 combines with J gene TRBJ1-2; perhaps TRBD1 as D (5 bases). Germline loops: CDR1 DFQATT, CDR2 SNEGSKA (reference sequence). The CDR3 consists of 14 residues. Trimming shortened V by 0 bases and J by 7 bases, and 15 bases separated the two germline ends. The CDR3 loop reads CSARDNRGFGGYTF. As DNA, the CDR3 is TGCAGTGCTAGAGATAATCGGGGCTTTGGTGGCTACACCTTC.

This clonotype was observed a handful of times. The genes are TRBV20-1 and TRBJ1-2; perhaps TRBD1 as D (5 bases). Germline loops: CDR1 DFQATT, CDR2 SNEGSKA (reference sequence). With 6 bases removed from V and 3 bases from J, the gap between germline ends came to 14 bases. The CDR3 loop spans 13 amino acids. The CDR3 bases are TGCAGTGCGACGGAGGGGAGCGACTATGGCTACACCTTC. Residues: CSATEGSDYGYTF.

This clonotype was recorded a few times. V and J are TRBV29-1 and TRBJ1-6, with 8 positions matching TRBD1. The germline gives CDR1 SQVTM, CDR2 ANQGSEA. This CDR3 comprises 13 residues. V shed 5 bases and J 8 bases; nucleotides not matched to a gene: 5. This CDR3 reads CSVTTGGDSPLHF. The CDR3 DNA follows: TGCAGCGTTACAACAGGGGGTGATTCACCCCTCCACTTT.

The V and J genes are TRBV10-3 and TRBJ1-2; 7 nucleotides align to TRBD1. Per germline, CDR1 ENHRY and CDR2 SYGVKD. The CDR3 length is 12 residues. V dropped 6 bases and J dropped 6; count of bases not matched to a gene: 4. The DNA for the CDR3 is TGTGCCATCAGCCCAGGGGGAAATGGCTACACCTTC. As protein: CAISPGGNGYTF.

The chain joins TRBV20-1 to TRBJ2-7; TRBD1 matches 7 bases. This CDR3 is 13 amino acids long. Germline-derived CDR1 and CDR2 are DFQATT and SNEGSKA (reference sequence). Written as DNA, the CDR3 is TGCAGCGTCCCTCTACAGGGGTCGGGCGAGCAGTACTTC. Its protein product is CSVPLQGSGEQYF.

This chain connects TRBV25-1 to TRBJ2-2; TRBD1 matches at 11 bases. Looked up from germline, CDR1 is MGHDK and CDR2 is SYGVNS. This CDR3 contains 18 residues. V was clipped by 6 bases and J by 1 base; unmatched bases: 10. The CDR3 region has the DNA TGTGCCAGCAGGGAGGTAGGGACAGGGGGTTTGAACACCGGGGAGCTGTTTTTT. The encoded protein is CASREVGTGGLNTGELFF.

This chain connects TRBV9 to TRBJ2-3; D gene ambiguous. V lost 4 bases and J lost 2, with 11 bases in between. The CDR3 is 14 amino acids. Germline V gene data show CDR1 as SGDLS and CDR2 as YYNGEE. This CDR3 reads CASSLEQHTDTQYF. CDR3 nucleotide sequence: TGTGCCAGCAGCTTGGAACAGCACACAGATACGCAGTATTTT.

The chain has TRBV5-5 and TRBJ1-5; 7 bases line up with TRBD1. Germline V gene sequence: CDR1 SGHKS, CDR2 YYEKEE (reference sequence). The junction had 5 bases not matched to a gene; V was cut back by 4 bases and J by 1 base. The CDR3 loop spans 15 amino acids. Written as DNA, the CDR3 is TGTGCCAGCAGCATGGGACAGCAGAGCAATCAGCCCCAGCATTTT. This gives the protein CASSMGQQSNQPQHF.

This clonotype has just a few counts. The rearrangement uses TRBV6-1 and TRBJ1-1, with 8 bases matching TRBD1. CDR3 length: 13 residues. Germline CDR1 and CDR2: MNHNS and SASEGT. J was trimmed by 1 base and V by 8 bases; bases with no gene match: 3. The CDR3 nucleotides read TGTGCCAGCGGGGACAGGCAGAACACTGAAGCTTTCTTT. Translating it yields CASGDRQNTEAFF.

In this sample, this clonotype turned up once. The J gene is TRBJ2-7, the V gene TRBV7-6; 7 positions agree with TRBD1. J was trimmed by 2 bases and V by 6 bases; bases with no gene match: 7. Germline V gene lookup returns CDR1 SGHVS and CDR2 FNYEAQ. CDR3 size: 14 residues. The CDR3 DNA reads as TGTGCCAGCAGTTCTGGGACAGCGACCTACGAGCAGTACTTC. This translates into CASSSGTATYEQYF.

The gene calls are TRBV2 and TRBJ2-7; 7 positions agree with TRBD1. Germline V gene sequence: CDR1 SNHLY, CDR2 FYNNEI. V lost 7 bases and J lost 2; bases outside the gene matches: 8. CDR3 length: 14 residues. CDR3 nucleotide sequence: TGTGCCAGCAAAGGGACAGAGACAACCTACGAGCAGTACTTC. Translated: CASKGTETTYEQYF.

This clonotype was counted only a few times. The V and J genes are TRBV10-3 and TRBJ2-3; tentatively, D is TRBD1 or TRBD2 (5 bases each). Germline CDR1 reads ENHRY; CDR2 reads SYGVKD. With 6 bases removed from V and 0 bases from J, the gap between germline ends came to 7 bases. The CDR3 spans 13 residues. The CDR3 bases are TGTGCCATCAGACGGGGCAGCACAGATACGCAGTATTTT. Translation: CAIRRGSTDTQYF.

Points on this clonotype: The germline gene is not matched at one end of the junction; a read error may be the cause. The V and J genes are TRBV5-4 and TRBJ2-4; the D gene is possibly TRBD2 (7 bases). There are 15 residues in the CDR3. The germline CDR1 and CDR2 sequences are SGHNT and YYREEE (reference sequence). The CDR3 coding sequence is TGTGCCAGCAGTTTGGAGGTTCGGGGGGCCAACATTCAGTACTTC. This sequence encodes CASSLEVRGANIQYF.

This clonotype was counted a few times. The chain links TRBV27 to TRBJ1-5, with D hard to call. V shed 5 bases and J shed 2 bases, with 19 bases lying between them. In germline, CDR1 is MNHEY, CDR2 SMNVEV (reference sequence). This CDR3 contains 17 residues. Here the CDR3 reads CASSPIPSDAGNQPQHF. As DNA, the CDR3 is TGTGCCAGCAGTCCTATCCCATCCGATGCAGGCAATCAGCCCCAGCATTTT.

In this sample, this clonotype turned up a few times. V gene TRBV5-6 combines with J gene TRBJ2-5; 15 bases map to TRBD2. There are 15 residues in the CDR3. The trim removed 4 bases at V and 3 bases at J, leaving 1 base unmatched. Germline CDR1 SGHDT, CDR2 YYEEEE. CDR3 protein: CASSRTSGGEETQYF. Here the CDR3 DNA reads TGTGCCAGCAGCCGGACTAGCGGGGGGGAAGAGACCCAGTACTTC. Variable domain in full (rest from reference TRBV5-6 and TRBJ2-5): DAGVTQSPTHLIKTRGQQVTLRCSPKSGHDTVSWYQQALGQGPQFIFQYYEEEERQRGNFPDRFSGHQFPNYSSELNVNALLLGDSALYLCASSRTSGGEETQYFGPGTRLLVL.

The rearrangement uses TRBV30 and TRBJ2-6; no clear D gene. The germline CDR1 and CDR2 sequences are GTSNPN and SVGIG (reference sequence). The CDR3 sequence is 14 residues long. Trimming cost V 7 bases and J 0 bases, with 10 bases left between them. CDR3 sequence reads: CASRLLSGANVLTF. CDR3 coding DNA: TGTGCCTCGAGGCTACTCTCTGGGGCCAACGTCCTGACTTTC.

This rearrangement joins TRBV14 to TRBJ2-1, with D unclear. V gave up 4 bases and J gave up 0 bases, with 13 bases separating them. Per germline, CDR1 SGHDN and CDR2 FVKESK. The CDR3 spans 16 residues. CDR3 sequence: CASSLGPNYSYNEQFF. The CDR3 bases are TGTGCCAGCAGCCTAGGACCAAATTACTCCTACAATGAGCAGTTCTTC.